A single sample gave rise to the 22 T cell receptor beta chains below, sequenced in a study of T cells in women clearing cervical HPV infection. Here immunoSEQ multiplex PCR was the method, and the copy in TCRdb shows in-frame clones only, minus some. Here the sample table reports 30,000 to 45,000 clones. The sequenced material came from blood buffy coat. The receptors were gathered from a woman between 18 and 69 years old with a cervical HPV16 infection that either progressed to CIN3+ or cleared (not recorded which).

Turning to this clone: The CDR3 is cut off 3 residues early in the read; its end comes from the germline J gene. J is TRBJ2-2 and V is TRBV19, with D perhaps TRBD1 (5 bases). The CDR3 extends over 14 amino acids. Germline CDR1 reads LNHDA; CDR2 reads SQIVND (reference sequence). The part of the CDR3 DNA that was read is TGTGCCAGTAGGGGATTCTCTGGGGCCAACGTG. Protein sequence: CASRGFSGANV. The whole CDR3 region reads CASRGFSGANVLFF.

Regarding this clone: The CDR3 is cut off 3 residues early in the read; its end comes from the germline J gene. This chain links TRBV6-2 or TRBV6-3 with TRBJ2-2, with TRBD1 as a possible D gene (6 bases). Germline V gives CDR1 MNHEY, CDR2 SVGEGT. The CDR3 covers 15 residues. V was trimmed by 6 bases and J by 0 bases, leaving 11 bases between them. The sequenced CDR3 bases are TGTGCCAGCAGCCTACAGGGAACGAACACCGGGGAG. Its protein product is CASSLQGTNTGE. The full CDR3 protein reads CASSLQGTNTGELFF.

The CDR3 is CASSEVAFTDTQYF. The CDR3 DNA, read in part, is TGTGCCAGCAGTGAGGTTGCGTTTACAGATACG. The J gene is TRBJ2-3, the V gene TRBV2; the D is unclear. Read sequence stops 3 residues before the CDR3 end, and the germline J gene provides the missing end. The CDR3 extends over 14 amino acids. V was trimmed by 3 bases and J by 3 bases, leaving 10 bases between them. In germline, CDR1 is SNHLY, CDR2 FYNNEI.

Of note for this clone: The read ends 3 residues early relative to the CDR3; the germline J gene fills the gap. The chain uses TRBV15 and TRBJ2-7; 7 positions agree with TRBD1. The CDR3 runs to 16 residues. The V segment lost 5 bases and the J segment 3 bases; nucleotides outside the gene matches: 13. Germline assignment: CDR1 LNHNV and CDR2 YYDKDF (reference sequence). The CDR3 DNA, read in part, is TGTGCCACCAGCGGCACATCCTCTCGACAGGGCTACGAG. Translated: CATSGTSSRQGYE. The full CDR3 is CATSGTSSRQGYEQYF.

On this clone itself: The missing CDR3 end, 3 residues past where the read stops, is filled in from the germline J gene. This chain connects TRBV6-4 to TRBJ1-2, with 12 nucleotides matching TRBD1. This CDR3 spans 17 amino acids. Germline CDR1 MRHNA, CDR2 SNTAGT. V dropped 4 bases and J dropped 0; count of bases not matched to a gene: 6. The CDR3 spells CASSVSGQGAPNYGYTF. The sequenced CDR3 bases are TGTGCCAGCAGTGTCTCGGGACAGGGGGCGCCTAACTATGGC.

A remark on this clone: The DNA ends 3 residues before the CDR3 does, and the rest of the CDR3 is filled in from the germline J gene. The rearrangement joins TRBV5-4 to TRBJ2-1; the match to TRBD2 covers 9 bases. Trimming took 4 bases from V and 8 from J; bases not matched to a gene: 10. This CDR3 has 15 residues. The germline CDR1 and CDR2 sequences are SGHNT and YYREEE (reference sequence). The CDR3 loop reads CASSKTGTSHDEQFF. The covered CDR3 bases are TGTGCCAGCAGCAAAACCGGGACTAGCCACGATGAG.

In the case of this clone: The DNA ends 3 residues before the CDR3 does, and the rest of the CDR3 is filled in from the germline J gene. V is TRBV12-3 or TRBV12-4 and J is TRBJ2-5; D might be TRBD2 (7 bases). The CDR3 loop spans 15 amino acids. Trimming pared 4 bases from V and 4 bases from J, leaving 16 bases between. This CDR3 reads CASSSRGALGETQYF. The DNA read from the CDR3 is TGTGCCAGCAGTTCTCGGGGGGCTTTGGGAGAGACC.

Incomplete CDR3 DNA: TGTGCCAGCAGCTTGGACAGGGGGGGGGAGACG. Translating gives CASSLDRGGET. The CDR3 in its entirety is CASSLDRGGETQYF. V usage is TRBV7-9 and J usage is TRBJ2-3; TRBD1 matches at 10 bases. The read halts 3 residues ahead of the CDR3 end, with the missing end drawn from the germline J gene. Germline lookup yields CDR1 SEHNR and CDR2 FQNEAQ (reference sequence). The CDR3 totals 14 residues. Together with reference TRBV7-9 and TRBJ2-3, the CDR3 gives the full variable domain: DTGVSQNPRHKITKRGQNVTFRCDPISEHNRLYWYRQTLGQGPEFLTYFQNEAQLEKSRLLSDRFSAERPKGSFSTLEIQRTEQGDSAMYLCASSLDRGGETQYFGPGTRLTVL.

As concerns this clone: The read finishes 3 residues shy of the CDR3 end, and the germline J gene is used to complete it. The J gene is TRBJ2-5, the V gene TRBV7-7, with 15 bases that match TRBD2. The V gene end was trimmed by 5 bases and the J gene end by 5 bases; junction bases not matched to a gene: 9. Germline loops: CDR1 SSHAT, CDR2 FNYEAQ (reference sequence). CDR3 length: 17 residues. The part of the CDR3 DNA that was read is TGTGCCAGCAGCCCATGGACTAGCGGGGGGGCCTGGGAGACC. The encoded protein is CASSPWTSGGAWET. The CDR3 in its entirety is CASSPWTSGGAWETQYF.

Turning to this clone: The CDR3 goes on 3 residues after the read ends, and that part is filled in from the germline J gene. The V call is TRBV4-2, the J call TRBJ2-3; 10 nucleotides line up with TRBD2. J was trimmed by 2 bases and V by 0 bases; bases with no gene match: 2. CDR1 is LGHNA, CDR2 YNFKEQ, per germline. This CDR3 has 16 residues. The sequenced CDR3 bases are TGTGCCAGCAGCCAAGAAGGACTAGCGGCCACAGATACG. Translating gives CASSQEGLAATDT. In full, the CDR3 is CASSQEGLAATDTQYF.

Partial CDR3 DNA: TGTGCCAGCAGCTCCGGGACTAGCGGTACAGATACG. It translates to CASSSGTSGTDT. The full CDR3 is CASSSGTSGTDTQYF. The V call is TRBV7-2, the J call TRBJ2-3; 11 bases align to TRBD2. The sequence runs out 3 residues before the end of the CDR3; the remainder is reconstructed from the germline J gene. V trimming: 4 bases; J trimming: 3 bases; junction bases outside the gene matches: 3. The CDR3 consists of 15 residues. Germline CDR1 and CDR2: SGHTA and FQGNSA.

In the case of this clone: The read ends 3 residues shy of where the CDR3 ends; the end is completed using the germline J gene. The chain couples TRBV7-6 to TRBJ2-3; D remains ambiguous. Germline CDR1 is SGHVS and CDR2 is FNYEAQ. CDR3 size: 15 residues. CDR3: CASSLGWHSQETQYF. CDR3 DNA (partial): TGTGCCAGCAGCTTAGGTTGGCACAGCCAAGAGACG.

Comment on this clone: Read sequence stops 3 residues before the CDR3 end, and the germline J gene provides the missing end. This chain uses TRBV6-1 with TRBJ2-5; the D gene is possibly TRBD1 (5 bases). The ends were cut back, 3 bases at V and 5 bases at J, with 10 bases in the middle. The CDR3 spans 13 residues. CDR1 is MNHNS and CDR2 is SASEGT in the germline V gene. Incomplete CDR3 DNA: TGTGCCAGCAGTGAGGGGCCCTGGGAGACC. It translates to CASSEGPWET. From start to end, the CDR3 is CASSEGPWETQYF.

The CDR3: CASSPPGLLGHEQYF. The part of the CDR3 DNA that was read is TGTGCCAGCTCACCACCGGGACTCCTCGGCCACGAG. This chain links TRBV18 with TRBJ2-7; tentative D call: TRBD2 (6 bases). The read gets to within 3 residues of the CDR3 end, and the germline J gene fills in the rest. The CDR3 runs to 15 residues. V was pared by 0 bases and J by 5 bases, with 14 bases between. CDR1 and CDR2 (germline): KGHSH, LQKENI. The full variable domain, with the rest looked up from reference TRBV18 and TRBJ2-7, is NAGVMQNPRHLVRRRGQEARLRCSPMKGHSHVYWYRQLPEEGLKFMVYLQKENIIDESGMPKERFSAEFPKEGPSILRIQQVVRGDSAAYFCASSPPGLLGHEQYFGPGTRLTVT.

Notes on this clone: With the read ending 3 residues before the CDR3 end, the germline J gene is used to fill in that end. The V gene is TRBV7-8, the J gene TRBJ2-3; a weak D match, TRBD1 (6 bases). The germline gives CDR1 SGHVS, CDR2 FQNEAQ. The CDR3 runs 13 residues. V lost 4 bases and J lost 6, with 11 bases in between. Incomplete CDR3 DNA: TGTGCCAGCAGCTCAACAGGGAAGGATACG. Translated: CASSSTGKDT. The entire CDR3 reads CASSSTGKDTQYF.

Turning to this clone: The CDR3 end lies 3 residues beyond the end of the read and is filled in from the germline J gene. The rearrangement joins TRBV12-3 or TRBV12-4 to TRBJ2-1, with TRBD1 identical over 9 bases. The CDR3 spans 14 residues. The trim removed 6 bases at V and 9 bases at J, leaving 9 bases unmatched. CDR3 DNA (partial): TGTGCCAGCAGGGCCGGGACAGGGTCCAGTGAG. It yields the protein CASRAGTGSSE. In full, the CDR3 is CASRAGTGSSEQFF.

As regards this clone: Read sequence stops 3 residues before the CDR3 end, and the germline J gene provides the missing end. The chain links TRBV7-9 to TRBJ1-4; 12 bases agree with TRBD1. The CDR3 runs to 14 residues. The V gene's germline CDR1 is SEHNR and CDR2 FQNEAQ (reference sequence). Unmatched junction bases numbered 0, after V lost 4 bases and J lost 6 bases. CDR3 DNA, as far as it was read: TGTGCCAGCAGCTGGGACAGGGGGCATGAAAAA. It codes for CASSWDRGHEK. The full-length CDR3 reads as CASSWDRGHEKLFF.

The CDR3 sequence is CASSSAGEVTDTQYF. The CDR3 DNA, read in part, is TGTGCCAGCAGCTCAGCGGGGGAAGTCACAGATACC. The gene calls are TRBV5-4 and TRBJ2-5; 8 nucleotides agree with TRBD2. The CDR3 end is not reached by the read, which stops 3 residues before it; the germline J gene fills it in. The CDR3 length is 15 residues. Germline CDR1 is SGHNT and CDR2 is YYREEE (reference sequence).

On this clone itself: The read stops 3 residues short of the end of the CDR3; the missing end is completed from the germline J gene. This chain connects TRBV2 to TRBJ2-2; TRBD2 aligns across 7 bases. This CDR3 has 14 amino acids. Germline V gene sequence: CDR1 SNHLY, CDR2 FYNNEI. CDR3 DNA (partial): TGTGCCAGCACATACCAGGGAGGGGCTGAAAAG. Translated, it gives CASTYQGGAEK. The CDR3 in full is CASTYQGGAEKLFF.

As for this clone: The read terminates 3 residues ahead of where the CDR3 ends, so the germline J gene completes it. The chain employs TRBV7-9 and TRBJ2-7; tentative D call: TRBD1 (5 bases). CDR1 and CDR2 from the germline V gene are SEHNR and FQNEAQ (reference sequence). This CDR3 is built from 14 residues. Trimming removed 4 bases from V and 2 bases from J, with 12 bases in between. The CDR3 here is CASSSRQNPYEQYF. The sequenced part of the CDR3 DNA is TGTGCCAGCAGCTCCCGACAGAACCCCTACGAG.

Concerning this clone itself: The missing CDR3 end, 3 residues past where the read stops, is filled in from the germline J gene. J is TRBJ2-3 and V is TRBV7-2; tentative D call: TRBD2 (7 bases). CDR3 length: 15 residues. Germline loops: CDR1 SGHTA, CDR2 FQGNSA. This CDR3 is CASSLAGGPGETQYF. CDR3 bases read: TGTGCCAGCAGCTTAGCGGGGGGGCCGGGAGAGACG.

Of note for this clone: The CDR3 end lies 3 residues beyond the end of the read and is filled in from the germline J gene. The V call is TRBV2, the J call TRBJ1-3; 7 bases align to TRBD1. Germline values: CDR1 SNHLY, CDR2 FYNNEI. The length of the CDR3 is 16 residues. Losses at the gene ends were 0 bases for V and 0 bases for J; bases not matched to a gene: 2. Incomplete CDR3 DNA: TGTGCCAGCAGTGAAGCTGGGACAGCCTCTGGAAACACC. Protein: CASSEAGTASGNT. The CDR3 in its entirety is CASSEAGTASGNTIYF.